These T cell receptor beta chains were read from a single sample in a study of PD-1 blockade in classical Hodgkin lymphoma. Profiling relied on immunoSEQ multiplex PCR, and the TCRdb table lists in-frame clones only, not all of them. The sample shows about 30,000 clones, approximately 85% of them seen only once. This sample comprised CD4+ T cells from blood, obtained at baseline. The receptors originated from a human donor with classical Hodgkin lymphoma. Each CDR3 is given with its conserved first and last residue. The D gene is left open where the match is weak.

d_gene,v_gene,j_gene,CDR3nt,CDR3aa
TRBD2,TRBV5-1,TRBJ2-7,TGCGCCAGCAGTCTTAGCGGGAGTCCCCAATACGAGCAGTACTTC,CASSLSGSPQYEQYF
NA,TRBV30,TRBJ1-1,TGTGCCTGGAGCCGGCAGGGCACTGAAGCTTTCTTT,CAWSRQGTEAFF
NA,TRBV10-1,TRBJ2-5,TGCGCCAGCAACCAAGAGACCCAGTACTTC,CASNQETQYF
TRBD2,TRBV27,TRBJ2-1,TGTGCCAGCAGTTTACGGCCCCTAGCGGGTTACAATGAGCAGTTCTTC,CASSLRPLAGYNEQFF
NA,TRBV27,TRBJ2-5,TGTGCCAGCACTTCCGCGGGGAGAATCCAAGAGACCCAGTACTTC,CASTSAGRIQETQYF
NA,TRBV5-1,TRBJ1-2,TGCGCCAGCAGAAGAGACAGTGCCGACTATGGCTACACCTTC,CASRRDSADYGYTF
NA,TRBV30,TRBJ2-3,TGTGCCTGGAGTAAGGTGGTCGGCGCCACAGATACGCAGTATTTT,CAWSKVVGATDTQYF
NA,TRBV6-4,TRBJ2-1,TGTGCCAGCAGTGACGGGGGCGAGGGGCACAATGAGCAGTTCTTC,CASSDGGEGHNEQFF
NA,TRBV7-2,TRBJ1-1,TGTGCCAGCAGCTTAGACAGGGAGAACACTGAAGCTTTCTTT,CASSLDRENTEAFF
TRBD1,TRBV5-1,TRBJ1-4,TGCGCCAGCAGCCCCGGACAGGGGCGAAATGAAAAACTGTTTTTT,CASSPGQGRNEKLFF
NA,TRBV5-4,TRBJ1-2,TGTGCCAGCAGCTTGCCTACAGCAGACGGCCGCTACACCTTC,CASSLPTADGRYTF
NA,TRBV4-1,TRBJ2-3,TGCGCCAGCAGCCAAGATAAACGGACGGGGAGAGGCACAGATACGCAGTATTTT,CASSQDKRTGRGTDTQYF